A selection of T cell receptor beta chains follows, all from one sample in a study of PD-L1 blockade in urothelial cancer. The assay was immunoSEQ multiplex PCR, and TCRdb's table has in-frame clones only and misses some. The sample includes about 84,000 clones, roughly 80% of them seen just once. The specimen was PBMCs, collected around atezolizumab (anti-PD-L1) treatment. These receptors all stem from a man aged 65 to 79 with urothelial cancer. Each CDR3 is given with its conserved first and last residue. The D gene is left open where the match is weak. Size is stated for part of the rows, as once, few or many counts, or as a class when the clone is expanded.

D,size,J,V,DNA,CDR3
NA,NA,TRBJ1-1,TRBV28,TGTGCCACTTTTAATGGGGGAGGCGCGAACACTGAAGCTTTCTTT,CATFNGGGANTEAFF
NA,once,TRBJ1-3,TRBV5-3,TGTGCCAGAAGTTGGGAAGACAGCCCATGCTCTGGAAACACCATATATTTT,CARSWEDSPCSGNTIYF
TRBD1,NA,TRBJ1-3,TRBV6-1,TGTGCCAGCAGGCGGGACAGGAACTCTGGAAACACCATATATTTT,CASRRDRNSGNTIYF
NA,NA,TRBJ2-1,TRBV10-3,TGTGCCATCAGTGAGCTCGGCAATGAGCAGTTCTTC,CAISELGNEQFF
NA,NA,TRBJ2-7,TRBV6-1,TGTGCCAGCAGTGAAGATATCTACGAGCAGTACTTC,CASSEDIYEQYF
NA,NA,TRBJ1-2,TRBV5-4,TGTGCCAGCAGCTTGGAACAGGGCTTGAATGGCTACACCTTC,CASSLEQGLNGYTF
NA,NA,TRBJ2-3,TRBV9,TGTGCCAGCAGCGTAGCGCAGGGGGGAACCACAGATACGCAGTATTTT,CASSVAQGGTTDTQYF
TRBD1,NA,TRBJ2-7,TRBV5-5,TGTGCCAGTAACCCACCCGGGACAGGGTGGAACGAGCAGTACTTC,CASNPPGTGWNEQYF
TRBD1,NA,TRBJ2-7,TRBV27,TGTGCCAGCAGTTTACGGGCGGGACAGGGGACCTACGAGCAGTACTTC,CASSLRAGQGTYEQYF
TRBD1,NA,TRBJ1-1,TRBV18,TGTGCCAGCTCAAGAGGACAGGGGAGGACTGAAGCTTTCTTT,CASSRGQGRTEAFF
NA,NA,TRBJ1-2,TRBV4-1,TGCGCCAGCAGCCAAGATCATGCAGGCTATGGCTACACCTTC,CASSQDHAGYGYTF
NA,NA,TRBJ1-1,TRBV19,TGTGCCAGTAGTATGGGGCCCGCTGAAGCTTTCTTT,CASSMGPAEAFF
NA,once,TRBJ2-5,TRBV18,TGTGCCAGCTCACCCCAGGGGCAGGTCGGGACCCAGTACTTC,CASSPQGQVGTQYF
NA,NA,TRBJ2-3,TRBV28,TGTGCCAGCAGTTTGGGAGGAGGCACAGATACGCAGTATTTT,CASSLGGGTDTQYF
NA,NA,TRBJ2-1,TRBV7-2,TGTGCCAGCAGCTCCCAACCACCTAGCGTCCACAATGAGCAGTTCTTC,CASSSQPPSVHNEQFF
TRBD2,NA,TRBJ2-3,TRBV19,TGTGCCAGTAGTATTCTAGCGGGGGAGGCAGATACGCAGTATTTT,CASSILAGEADTQYF
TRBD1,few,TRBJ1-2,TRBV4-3,TGCGCCAGCAGCCATACGGACAGGGATAACTATGGCTACACCTTC,CASSHTDRDNYGYTF
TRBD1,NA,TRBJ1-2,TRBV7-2,TGTGCCAGCAGCACAGGGGGCTTTGGCTACACCTTC,CASSTGGFGYTF
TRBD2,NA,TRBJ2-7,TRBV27,TGTGCCAGCAGTTTATCGGCCCGGGGGGACTCTCAATCCTACGAGCAGTACTTC,CASSLSARGDSQSYEQYF
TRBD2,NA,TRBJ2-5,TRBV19,TGTGCCAGTCGTCCAACGGGACTAGCAGAGACCCAGTACTTC,CASRPTGLAETQYF
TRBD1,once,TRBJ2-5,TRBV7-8,TGTGCCAGCTGCAATGACAGGGGGCCGCAAGAGACCCAGTACTTC,CASCNDRGPQETQYF